The source of this T cell receptor (beta chain) is a study of T cell clonality in common variable immunodeficiency. This clone was seen many times. Antigen: not known. The read comes to an end 3 residues before the CDR3 does, leaving the germline J gene to fill in the end. The repertoire was sequenced with immunoSEQ multiplex PCR; TCRdb's copy has only in-frame clones and lacks some. The sample was found to contain roughly 55,000 clones, and every one recurs. V was trimmed by 4 bases and J by 3 bases, leaving 6 bases between them. The CDR3 runs to 13 residues. Germline V lookup: CDR1 SSHAT, CDR2 FNYEAQ (reference sequence). Findings and caveats of the study: Fewer deletions and N-nucleotide insertions were reportedly seen in common variable immunodeficiency TCR beta sequences.

The gene calls are TRBV7-7 and TRBJ2-2, with D tentatively TRBD1 (6 bases). Sequencing was performed on peripheral blood mononuclear cells. The source of this sequence is a person aged 18 to 75 in good health. The CDR3 protein is CASSSGDTGELFF. The part of the CDR3 DNA that was read is TGTGCCAGCAGCTCAGGGGACACCGGGGAG.